This T cell receptor beta chain is drawn from a study of blood T cell repertoires in COVID-19. Whole-study context: Collection of acute and convalescent COVID-19 samples took place in the United States, Italy and Spain.

Cohort assignment relied on participant-reported clinical history. Only in-frame clones appear in the TCRdb table, and some are missing; sequencing was by immunoSEQ multiplex PCR. The table has 150,000 to 200,000 clones, 82% seen once. CDR3 length: 16 residues. Germline loops: CDR1 MNHNY, CDR2 SVGAGI (reference sequence). Trimming removed 7 bases from V and 0 bases from J; junction bases left unmatched: 9. Material: PBMCs or T cells enriched from blood (not recorded which). The V and J genes are TRBV6-6 and TRBJ1-3, with 7 positions matching TRBD1. This TCR derives from a woman aged 55-69 years with acute COVID-19. As DNA, the CDR3 is TGTGCCAGCACCCTGGACAGGACAAGCTCTGGAAACACCATATATTTT. Translating it yields CASTLDRTSSGNTIYF.